Shown below are 32 T cell receptor beta chains from a single sample sequenced in a study of beta chain features in type 1 diabetes. Investigators reverse transcribed all isolated RNA, so they sequenced expressed TCRB transcripts. Clones were sequenced by immunoSEQ multiplex PCR, and TCRdb holds only the in-frame ones, with some missing. The table has roughly 250,000 clones, around 9.6% seen once; the top ten hold 0.034%. The sample consisted of naive CD4+ T cells from blood. The source is a woman aged 18-29 years in good health.

The V and J genes are TRBV28 and TRBJ1-5; D possibly corresponds to TRBD1 (5 bases). The CDR3 totals 15 residues. Germline CDR1 MDHEN, CDR2 SYDVKM. Trimming stripped 4 bases from V and 9 bases from J, with 19 bases between. The DNA of the CDR3 is TGTGCCAGCAGTTCGACGGGGGGAAGATATCTGCCCCAGCATTTT. It is translated as CASSSTGGRYLPQHF.

The rearrangement uses TRBV11-2 and TRBJ2-7, with D possibly matching TRBD2 (5 bases). Germline-derived CDR1 and CDR2 are SGHAT and FQNNGV. The CDR3 loop spans 18 amino acids. V was clipped by 0 bases and J by 2 bases, with 20 bases between them. The DNA for the CDR3 is TGTGCCAGCAGCTTAGATGTGAGAAGTGGCGGGCCTGCCTACGAGCAGTACTTC. It is translated as CASSLDVRSGGPAYEQYF.

This clone was counted a few times. The chain employs TRBV15 and TRBJ2-7, with D perhaps matching TRBD1 (6 bases). The CDR3 is 15 amino acids. V was shortened by 3 bases and J by 2 bases, with 14 bases between the two germline ends. Germline lookup yields CDR1 LNHNV and CDR2 YYDKDF (reference sequence). CDR3 sequence (DNA): TGTGCCACCAGCAGGTTCCAGGGGCCTGCCTACGAGCAGTACTTC. Protein product: CATSRFQGPAYEQYF.

This clone was observed a handful of times. This chain uses TRBV11-2 with TRBJ2-5, with 13 bases fitting TRBD2. CDR1 and CDR2 (germline): SGHAT, FQNNGV. J gave up 4 bases and V 5 bases, and 10 bases lay outside the gene matches. The CDR3 runs to 17 residues. CDR3 sequence: CASSPTSGGASRETQYF. CDR3 nucleotides: TGTGCCAGCAGCCCCACTAGCGGGGGGGCCTCACGAGAGACCCAGTACTTC.

The chain carries TRBV5-1 and TRBJ2-7; TRBD2 is a possible D gene (6 bases). The germline V gene has CDR1 SGHRS and CDR2 YFSETQ. Trimming shortened V by 0 bases and J by 0 bases, and 16 bases separated the two germline ends. CDR3 length equals 17 residues. The CDR3 DNA follows: TGCGCCAGCAGCTTGGGTGCACTAGCTGATAGCTCCTACGAGCAGTACTTC. Residues: CASSLGALADSSYEQYF.

This clone was observed a handful of times. The chain is built from TRBV7-8 and TRBJ1-1; TRBD1 agrees at 9 bases. This CDR3 is built from 14 residues. V lost 5 bases to trimming and J lost 8 bases; unmatched junction nucleotides: 9. Looked up from germline, CDR1 is SGHVS and CDR2 is FQNEAQ. The CDR3 nucleotides are TGTGCCAGCAGCACCAGGACAGGGGAAAGGGAAGCTTTCTTT. Translated, it gives CASSTRTGEREAFF.

This clone was found a few times. The chain couples TRBV7-9 to TRBJ2-1; TRBD2 matches 9 bases. This CDR3 has 16 amino acids. The germline gives CDR1 SEHNR, CDR2 FQNEAQ (reference sequence). V gave up 5 bases and J gave up 4 bases; unmatched junction bases: 9. CDR3 sequence: CASSTYLAGSYNEQFF. The CDR3 nucleotides read TGTGCCAGCAGCACCTACCTAGCGGGAAGTTACAATGAGCAGTTCTTC.

The chain employs TRBV6-5 and TRBJ2-5; 11 bases line up with TRBD2. The CDR3 contains 16 residues. Germline lookup yields CDR1 MNHEY and CDR2 SVGAGI. Unmatched junction bases numbered 5, after V lost 0 bases and J lost 5 bases. The CDR3: CASSYSIASGGETQYF. The CDR3 nucleotides are TGTGCCAGCAGTTACTCGATAGCTAGCGGGGGGGAGACCCAGTACTTC.

This clone showed up just a few times. The chain combines TRBV5-1 with TRBJ2-6, with 7 nucleotides matching TRBD1. The CDR3 loop spans 15 amino acids. The V gene's germline CDR1 is SGHRS and CDR2 YFSETQ. With V trimmed by 5 bases and J by 1 base, 3 bases remained unmatched. CDR3 region: CASRTGISGANVLTF. In DNA form, the CDR3 reads TGCGCCAGCAGGACAGGGATATCTGGGGCCAACGTCCTGACTTTC.

The chain recombines TRBV30 with TRBJ2-5; perhaps TRBD2 as D (6 bases). Germline CDR1 is GTSNPN and CDR2 is SVGIG (reference sequence). Trimming cost V 3 bases and J 2 bases, with 19 bases left between them. This CDR3 spans 16 amino acids. The CDR3 nucleotides read TGTGCCTGGAGCGCCCCCCCGGGACTCCAACAAGAGACCCAGTACTTC. It codes for CAWSAPPGLQQETQYF.

This clone was counted only a few times. The V gene is TRBV5-6, the J gene TRBJ1-2; 10 bases align to TRBD1. V gave up 3 bases and J gave up 5 bases; unmatched junction bases: 7. In germline, CDR1 is SGHDT, CDR2 YYEEEE. CDR3 size: 15 residues. CDR3 nucleotides: TGTGCCAGCAGCTCGACAGGGGGCAGGATGTATGGCTACACCTTC. Translating it yields CASSSTGGRMYGYTF.

The rearrangement uses TRBV30 and TRBJ2-6; 9 nucleotides match TRBD2. V lost 0 bases to trimming and J lost 3 bases; unmatched junction nucleotides: 15. Germline-derived CDR1 and CDR2 are GTSNPN and SVGIG (reference sequence). CDR3 length: 20 residues. The CDR3 nucleotides read TGTGCCTGGAGTGTAAACCCCTTACTAGCGGGCCCGGATGGGGCCAACGTCCTGACTTTC. As protein: CAWSVNPLLAGPDGANVLTF.

The chain links TRBV5-1 to TRBJ1-3; D is possibly TRBD1 (6 bases). The CDR3 is made up of 14 amino acids. Trimming cost V 3 bases and J 2 bases, with 9 bases left between them. From germline, CDR1 is SGHRS and CDR2 YFSETQ. CDR3 in amino acids: CASSYDRTGNTIYF. DNA of the CDR3: TGCGCCAGCAGCTACGACAGGACTGGAAACACCATATATTTT.

This clone was observed a few times. This chain connects TRBV5-1 to TRBJ2-7; a possible D gene is TRBD2 (6 bases). This CDR3 region has 15 residues. Germline V CDR1 and CDR2: SGHRS, YFSETQ. V dropped 4 bases and J dropped 2 bases, with 16 bases sitting between them. The CDR3 protein is CASSPGGTGTYEQYF. DNA for the CDR3: TGCGCCAGCAGCCCTGGCGGGACGGGGACCTACGAGCAGTACTTC.

This clone was seen only a few times. The V and J genes are TRBV21-1 and TRBJ1-2. TRBV21-1 is a pseudogene segment. This CDR3 has 14 residues. CDR3 in DNA: TGTGCCAGCAGCAAAGTCGAGACTAACTATGGCTACACCTTC. Protein sequence: CASSKVETNYGYTF.

The chain uses TRBV7-8 and TRBJ1-5, with TRBD1 matching over 7 bases. Germline-derived CDR1 and CDR2 are SGHVS and FQNEAQ. The CDR3 contains 17 residues. V was pared by 1 base and J by 1 base, with 7 bases of the junction left unmatched. Here the CDR3 reads CASSLEGQRGSNQPQHF. CDR3 DNA sequence: TGTGCCAGCAGCTTAGAGGGACAGAGGGGGAGCAATCAGCCCCAGCATTTT.

This clone was counted between two and nine times. The rearrangement links TRBV7-9 to TRBJ2-1; 7 nucleotides align to TRBD2. J lost 3 bases, V lost 3 bases, and 8 bases had no gene match. The CDR3 runs to 16 residues. CDR1 and CDR2 (germline): SEHNR, FQNEAQ (reference sequence). The CDR3 DNA sequence: TGTGCCAGCAGCTTGGGAAGGAGGGAGGGCTACAATGAGCAGTTCTTC. Its translation is CASSLGRREGYNEQFF.

This clone was seen a handful of times. The gene calls are TRBV19 and TRBJ1-2; 9 positions match TRBD1. Looked up from germline, CDR1 is LNHDA and CDR2 is SQIVND (reference sequence). This CDR3 spans 13 amino acids. V lost 7 bases, J lost 8 bases, and 8 bases stayed unmatched. The CDR3 DNA reads as TGTGCCAGTACCCCTCGGACAGGGGAGGGCTACACCTTC. This encodes CASTPRTGEGYTF.

This chain joins TRBV7-9 and TRBJ2-3; 10 nucleotides agree with TRBD2. J gave up 6 bases and V 5 bases, and 11 bases lay outside the gene matches. CDR1 and CDR2 (germline): SEHNR, FQNEAQ (reference sequence). This CDR3 region has 16 residues. CDR3 sequence: CASSREAGGPGDTQYF. As DNA, the CDR3 is TGTGCCAGCAGCAGGGAAGCGGGAGGGCCGGGGGATACGCAGTATTTT.

The chain carries TRBV4-1 and TRBJ1-2; no clear D gene. Germline CDR1 reads MGHRA; CDR2 reads YSYEKL. V shed 1 base and J shed 4 bases, with 7 bases lying between them. This CDR3 has 13 amino acids. CDR3 loop: CASSQGLLYGYTF. CDR3 DNA sequence: TGCGCCAGCAGCCAAGGATTACTCTATGGCTACACCTTC.

This clone was seen a few times. The chain uses TRBV11-2 and TRBJ2-2; perhaps TRBD1 as D (6 bases). Deletions cut 0 bases from V and 6 bases from J, with 17 bases between. CDR1 is SGHAT, CDR2 FQNNGV, per germline. There are 17 residues in the CDR3. CDR3 in DNA: TGTGCCAGCAGCTTAGATAGAAGGGGGAGTGGTCCCGGGGAGCTGTTTTTT. It yields the protein CASSLDRRGSGPGELFF.

This clone was seen at least ten times. The rearrangement links TRBV7-9 to TRBJ1-6, with 9 bases matching TRBD1. Germline-derived CDR1 and CDR2 are SEHNR and FQNEAQ (reference sequence). The ends lost 7 bases at V and 10 bases at J; junction bases unmatched: 17. This CDR3 has 17 residues. In DNA, the CDR3 is TGTGCCAGCACTAATAGTGGCCCGGACAGGGGAGGCTCACCCCTCCACTTT. It is translated as CASTNSGPDRGGSPLHF.

The chain carries TRBV5-1 and TRBJ1-6; D gene uncertain. CDR1 and CDR2 from the germline V gene are SGHRS and YFSETQ. CDR3 length: 14 amino acids. The ends were cut back, 2 bases at V and 8 bases at J, with 11 bases in the middle. This chain's CDR3 is CASSLNDGDSPLHF. The CDR3 DNA follows: TGCGCCAGCAGCTTAAATGACGGGGATTCACCCCTCCACTTT.

The chain recombines TRBV2 with TRBJ2-7; TRBD1 agrees at 8 bases. The CDR3 is made up of 13 amino acids. In germline, CDR1 is SNHLY, CDR2 FYNNEI. Trimming cost V 6 bases and J 6 bases; bases outside gene matches: 7. CDR3 protein: CASSSDRGGEQYF. The DNA for the CDR3 is TGTGCCAGCAGCTCCGACAGGGGTGGCGAGCAGTACTTC.

In its sample, this clone was seen a few times. CDR3 region: CASSLVGLREAFF. CDR3 coding DNA: TGTGCCAGCAGCTTAGTTGGGCTAAGGGAAGCTTTCTTT. The rearrangement joins TRBV7-9 to TRBJ1-1; no clear D. There are 13 residues in the CDR3. Trimming took 1 base from V and 8 from J, leaving 11 bases between them. From germline, CDR1 is SEHNR and CDR2 FQNEAQ (reference sequence).

The V call is TRBV5-4, the J call TRBJ2-7, with TRBD1 identical over 7 bases. The trim removed 4 bases at V and 6 bases at J, leaving 10 bases unmatched. CDR3 length: 14 residues. Germline-derived CDR1 and CDR2 are SGHNT and YYREEE (reference sequence). CDR3 protein: CASSPPTGMGEQYF. The CDR3 nucleotides are TGTGCCAGCAGCCCCCCGACAGGGATGGGCGAGCAGTACTTC.

The chain is built from TRBV4-1 and TRBJ1-1; TRBD1 agrees at 7 bases. Looked up from germline, CDR1 is MGHRA and CDR2 is YSYEKL. The CDR3 consists of 19 residues. V shed 0 bases, J shed 3 bases, and the junction held 16 bases outside the gene matches. The CDR3 sequence is CASSQELRQGVGRYTEAFF. The CDR3, as DNA: TGCGCCAGCAGCCAAGAATTGCGGCAGGGGGTCGGAAGGTACACTGAAGCTTTCTTT.

This clone has more than one count but fewer than ten. The chain employs TRBV11-2 and TRBJ2-3; unclear D gene. This CDR3 has 14 residues. Germline-derived CDR1 and CDR2 are SGHAT and FQNNGV. Deletions cut 4 bases from V and 2 bases from J, with 10 bases between. The CDR3 DNA follows: TGTGCCAGCAGCTCCCGACACCCCACAGATACGCAGTATTTT. Translation gives CASSSRHPTDTQYF.

This clone was counted only a few times. The chain recombines TRBV6-5 with TRBJ2-7; TRBD2 matches 7 bases. Trimming took 4 bases from V and 2 from J; bases not matched to a gene: 8. This CDR3 comprises 15 residues. Looked up from germline, CDR1 is MNHEY and CDR2 is SVGAGI. The CDR3 nucleotides are TGTGCCAGCAGTTCCTCCCCGGGGACTACCTACGAGCAGTACTTC. Translated: CASSSSPGTTYEQYF.

The chain is built from TRBV5-1 and TRBJ2-5; possible D gene TRBD2, 6 bases. The CDR3 spans 14 residues. V lost 1 base to trimming and J lost 5 bases, with 12 bases between them. Germline lookup yields CDR1 SGHRS and CDR2 YFSETQ. Written as DNA, the CDR3 is TGCGCCAGCAGCTTGCGGGGGTACGGGGAGACCCAGTACTTC. Amino acid sequence: CASSLRGYGETQYF.

The sample holds a few counts of this clone. The gene calls are TRBV7-9 and TRBJ2-3, with D maybe TRBD2 (6 bases). From germline, CDR1 is SEHNR and CDR2 FQNEAQ (reference sequence). Trimming removed 5 bases at V and 1 base at J, with 16 bases between. There are 16 residues in the CDR3. The CDR3 region has the DNA TGTGCCAGCAGCCCGCGGGGCGCCCGTCGCACAGATACGCAGTATTTT. Its translation: CASSPRGARRTDTQYF.

The chain is built from TRBV5-6 and TRBJ1-1; TRBD1 matches at 8 bases. J gave up 5 bases and V 3 bases, and 6 bases lay outside the gene matches. The CDR3 runs to 14 residues. Germline V gives CDR1 SGHDT, CDR2 YYEEEE. CDR3 nucleotide sequence: TGTGCCAGCAGCTGGCAGGGGGCGCAAACTGAAGCTTTCTTT. It yields the protein CASSWQGAQTEAFF.